This T cell receptor (beta chain) was captured by sequencing in a study of T cells in localized non-small cell lung cancer (dated by TCRdb to 2019 to 2021). Concerning the study at large: T cell repertoires of hundreds of early-stage NSCLC patients were analyzed, with tumors being compared against uninvolved tumor-adjacent lungs. The mean age of the NSCLC patients was around 65 years, with 130 or so men and 85 to 110 women. All 230 or so NSCLC patients in the cohort were treatment-naive and had localized lung tumors that were resected.

About this clone itself: Its antigen has not been determined. No base quality values were provided; no much bigger clone lies one nucleotide off.

The research as a whole found: Because of the exploratory design, TCR variables were selected using unadjusted p-values without false-discovery rate correction. Longer overall survival was associated with higher blood T cell density, whereas shorter survival was associated with higher adjacent-lung clonality. Multi-region tumor sequencing was not performed, so intratumor heterogeneity could not be excluded. Of the top 100 tumor clones, a median of roughly 57 were detected in paired uninvolved adjacent lung; over 25 were also among that lung's top 100. Uninvolved tumor-adjacent lung showed the highest T cell clonality, higher than tumor, which suggests more focused antigenic responses in the adjacent lung.

The CDR3 sequence holds 12 residues, the cysteine and phenylalanine included. Here the CDR3 DNA is all that survives: 36 bases in frame from base 1. V is reduced by 4 bases and J by 6 bases, leaving a spacing of 10 bases between them. CDR1 and CDR2 are drawn from the germline V gene (reference sequence): SEHNR, FQNEAQ. The immunoSEQ Assay was used to sequence TCR beta CDR3 regions from DNA. The authors' pipeline ran thus. T cell density was computed as TCR beta template counts normalized to usable DNA estimated by amplifying housekeeping genes. Using the preseqR package, richness was estimated by extrapolating to 120,000 templates for tissue samples and 400,000 templates for PBMC samples. Clonality was calculated as one minus Pielou's evenness. Differential abundance testing on productive amino-acid clonotypes, with a minimum total count of 5 and an alpha of 0.1, was used to identify tissue-enriched TCRs. The Jaccard Index and the Morisita Overlap Index were used to measure repertoire overlap between compartments. GLIPH grouped TCR beta CDR3s together with public tetramer-defined viral CDR3s, and a viral motif had to include at least three viral sequences and show V-gene enrichment. TCRdb holds this immuneACCESS table with in-frame rearrangements only. Some clones are missing; in checked studies, unresolved V genes explain under half, and the rest has no known cause. D and trimming come from the DNA, and the V and J calls and clone size come from that table. The sample has under 35,000 clones on record, approximately 90% of them singletons. Approximately 12% of the sample goes to the ten largest clones.

At diagnosis, tumor, uninvolved tumor-adjacent lung and peripheral blood were collected and then preserved as a mix of FFPE and fresh-frozen material. For TCR repertoire profiling, blood samples were analyzed in the form of peripheral blood mononuclear cells. The sample in question was peripheral blood mononuclear cells, obtained before any cancer treatment. The V gene is TRBV7-9 and the J gene is TRBJ2-7, with the D gene uncertain. This sequence was found in a female donor of 60 years or more with stage II lung adenocarcinoma. The base sequence is TGTGCCAGCAGCTCAACACTGATCGAGCAGTACTTC. It encodes CASSSTLIEQYF.